The 10 T cell receptor beta chains below come from one sample, sequenced in a study of monozygotic twins with inflammatory bowel disease. After re-calling the 5' RACE reads, TCRdb lists one entry per CDR3 protein, DNA absent. The table gives some 440,000 distinct CDR3 sequences; the top ten clones make up roughly 2.3% of it. Sequencing input: blood. These receptors were taken from a human donor with ulcerative colitis or Crohn's disease, or a healthy co-twin of an affected twin (not recorded which).

The CDR3 here is CASSSGQFRSPLHF. This chain joins TRBV7-2 and TRBJ1-6; TCRdb designates TRBD1, a call that cannot be tested without DNA. The CDR3 length is 14 residues. Germline CDR1 SGHTA, CDR2 FQGNSA.

The genes are TRBV4-1 and TRBJ2-7; no DNA is available, so the TRBD2 call from TCRdb remains unchecked. CDR1 and CDR2 from the germline V gene are MGHRA and YSYEKL. The CDR3 covers 15 residues. CDR3 region: CASSQGEGQLYEQYF.

This chain uses TRBV20-1 with TRBJ2-3; as DNA is missing, the TRBD2 call by TCRdb cannot be tested. The V gene's germline CDR1 is DFQATT and CDR2 SNEGSKA (reference sequence). The CDR3 is made up of 12 amino acids. The CDR3 reads CSAKGTPLAQYF.

V usage is TRBV2 and J usage is TRBJ1-4; the D gene TCRdb calls, TRBD1, cannot be checked with no DNA. The CDR3 is 17 amino acids. Germline CDR1 SNHLY, CDR2 FYNNEI. This CDR3 reads CASSRQGGAATNEKLFF.

The chain couples TRBV10-3 to TRBJ2-5; checking the TCRdb D call of TRBD2 is not possible without DNA. The germline CDR1 and CDR2 sequences are ENHRY and SYGVKD. The CDR3 totals 12 residues. The CDR3 here is CATAAGGETQYF.

The rearrangement links TRBV7-2 to TRBJ2-7; as DNA is missing, the TRBD2 call by TCRdb cannot be tested. CDR1 is SGHTA, CDR2 FQGNSA, per germline. The CDR3 spans 15 residues. The chain's CDR3 is CASSLGTSRTYEQYF. Based on the CDR3 plus reference TRBV7-2 and TRBJ2-7, the full variable domain is GAGVSQSPSNKVTEKGKDVELRCDPISGHTALYWYRQSLGQGLEFLIYFQGNSAPDKSGLPSDRFSAERTGGSVSTLTIQRTQQEDSAVYLCASSLGTSRTYEQYFGPGTRLTVT.

This sequence joins TRBV14 and TRBJ2-1; TCRdb's assignment of TRBD1 cannot be checked, as there is no DNA. Germline CDR1 and CDR2: SGHDN and FVKESK. The CDR3 has 18 amino acids. The CDR3 is CASSQGRASGGPYNEQFF. Filled out from reference TRBV14 and TRBJ2-1, the complete variable domain reads EAGVTQFPSHSVIEKGQTVTLRCDPISGHDNLYWYRRVMGKEIKFLLHFVKESKQDESGMPNNRFLAERTGGTYSTLKVQPAELEDSGVYFCASSQGRASGGPYNEQFFGPGTRLTVL.

The chain joins TRBV15 to TRBJ1-2; TCRdb designates TRBD1, a call that cannot be tested without DNA. This CDR3 contains 15 residues. CDR1 is LNHNV, CDR2 YYDKDF, per germline (reference sequence). The CDR3: CATSRDLAGEGGYTF.

The chain recombines TRBV6-1 with TRBJ1-6; the TCRdb D gene call, TRBD1, has no DNA to confirm it. This CDR3 spans 14 amino acids. Germline values: CDR1 MNHNS, CDR2 SASEGT. The chain's CDR3 is CASTVGRENSPLHF.

CDR3 sequence reads: CASSFVGTLGTEAFF. The chain uses TRBV13 and TRBJ1-1. CDR1 PRHDT and CDR2 FYEKMQ come from the germline V gene (reference sequence). There are 15 residues in the CDR3.